This passage covers 11 T cell receptor beta chains from one sample sequenced in a study of blood T cell repertoires in COVID-19. Only in-frame clones appear in the TCRdb table, and some are missing; sequencing was by immunoSEQ multiplex PCR. This sample has roughly 400,000 clones, with around 87% found just once. Sequencing was done on a sample of peripheral blood. All receptors come from a woman aged 60-70 years with COVID-19, enrolled during active disease.

The chain joins TRBV5-1 to TRBJ1-4; D gene unclear. Germline V lookup: CDR1 SGHRS, CDR2 YFSETQ. Trimming removed 4 bases at V and 8 bases at J, with 27 bases between. This CDR3 spans 18 amino acids. The CDR3 DNA is TGCGCCAGCAGCCGGGGTGAGGCTTCCGCGGGTGCGGGAGAAAAACTGTTTTTT. This sequence encodes CASSRGEASAGAGEKLFF.

The chain uses TRBV9 and TRBJ1-6; TRBD1 is a possible D gene (5 bases). V lost 2 bases and J lost 7, with 13 bases in between. There are 15 residues in the CDR3. Germline V CDR1 and CDR2: SGDLS, YYNGEE. CDR3 loop: CASSVGGAGNSPLHF. Here the CDR3 DNA reads TGTGCCAGCAGCGTGGGAGGGGCCGGGAATTCACCCCTCCACTTT.

This chain uses TRBV9 with TRBJ1-6; 11 bases are a match to TRBD1. The CDR3 extends over 16 amino acids. V gave up 0 bases and J gave up 9 bases; unmatched junction bases: 5. Germline V gene data show CDR1 as SGDLS and CDR2 as YYNGEE. CDR3 in DNA: TGTGCCAGCAGCGTAGAGGACAGGGGGCTTGGTTCACCCCTCCACTTT. Translation: CASSVEDRGLGSPLHF.

The chain joins TRBV5-4 to TRBJ2-1; D ambiguous. V shed 3 bases and J shed 9 bases, with 13 bases lying between them. This CDR3 spans 13 amino acids. Germline values: CDR1 SGHNT, CDR2 YYREEE (reference sequence). CDR3: CASSSLSEAEQFF. CDR3 sequence (DNA): TGTGCCAGCAGCTCCCTGTCAGAGGCTGAGCAGTTCTTC.

V usage is TRBV28 and J usage is TRBJ1-6; D is perhaps TRBD1 (5 bases). The CDR3 totals 13 residues. V gave up 5 bases and J gave up 8 bases, with 10 bases separating them. The germline V gene encodes CDR1 MDHEN and CDR2 SYDVKM. As DNA, the CDR3 is TGTGCCAGCAGTCCCAGGGCGGATTCACCCCTCCACTTT. Translating gives CASSPRADSPLHF.

The chain employs TRBV3-1 (or the pseudogene TRBV3-2) and TRBJ2-1; D not resolved. Germline V gene sequence: CDR1 LGHDT, CDR2 YNNKEL (reference sequence). The CDR3 has 17 amino acids. V was cut by 0 bases and J by 2 bases, with 14 bases left in between. The CDR3 region has the DNA TGTGCCAGCAGCCAAGACCACGGGTCGCTCCCCTACAATGAGCAGTTCTTC. Translating it yields CASSQDHGSLPYNEQFF.

This clone was recorded once. V is TRBV18 and J is TRBJ1-2; 7 nucleotides match TRBD1. With 3 bases clipped from V and 7 bases from J, the junction kept 17 bases outside the gene matches. The CDR3 consists of 17 residues. Germline CDR1 reads KGHSH; CDR2 reads LQKENI. In DNA, the CDR3 is TGTGCCAGCTCACCCCGGATAGACGACAGGGCTGCTGGTGGCTACACCTTC. Its translation: CASSPRIDDRAAGGYTF.

This clone was found once. The chain joins TRBV5-6 to TRBJ1-3; D remains unclear. Trimming took 0 bases from V and 0 from J, leaving 10 bases between them. The CDR3 is 16 residues long. CDR1 is SGHDT and CDR2 is YYEEEE in the germline V gene. CDR3 region: CASSLVQGSSGNTIYF. DNA for the CDR3: TGTGCCAGCAGCTTGGTTCAAGGGAGCTCTGGAAACACCATATATTTT.

This sequence joins TRBV12-3 or TRBV12-4 and TRBJ1-1; 8 bases map to TRBD1. V lost 6 bases to trimming and J lost 4 bases; unmatched junction nucleotides: 4. This CDR3 is built from 13 residues. CDR3 nucleotide sequence: TGTGCCAGCAGCTACAGGGGGGGCACTGAAGCTTTCTTT. The encoded protein is CASSYRGGTEAFF.

The chain couples TRBV7-8 to TRBJ2-7, with 7 bases identical to TRBD1. V lost 5 bases, J lost 7 bases, and 5 bases stayed unmatched. This CDR3 region has 12 residues. Germline V lookup: CDR1 SGHVS, CDR2 FQNEAQ. As DNA, the CDR3 is TGTGCCAGCAGCATATCAGGGGGTGAGCAGTACTTC. Its translation is CASSISGGEQYF.

The J gene is TRBJ1-1, the V gene TRBV10-3; no firm D call. Germline V lookup: CDR1 ENHRY, CDR2 SYGVKD. Deletions cut 3 bases from V and 3 bases from J, with 8 bases between. This CDR3 region has 13 residues. The DNA of the CDR3 is TGTGCCATCAGTGAAACGGGGTACACTGAAGCTTTCTTT. It is translated as CAISETGYTEAFF.